The 23 T cell receptor beta chains reported below all come from one sample, sequenced in a study of T cell responses to AZD1222 COVID-19 vaccine. This table comes from immunoSEQ multiplex PCR, and its TCRdb copy is limited to in-frame clones, with some not included. The data hold around 130,000 clones, with 91% observed a single time. The sample in question was peripheral blood, obtained on day 0 of AZD1222 vaccination. Every receptor here comes from an adult in good health.

CDR3 region: CASRPGAYTEAFF. For the CDR3, the DNA is TGTGCCAGCCGCCCCGGGGCTTACACTGAAGCTTTCTTT. The rearrangement links TRBV2 to TRBJ1-1; tentatively, D is TRBD1 (5 bases). V dropped 8 bases and J dropped 3 bases, with 13 bases sitting between them. There are 13 residues in the CDR3. Germline V gene sequence: CDR1 SNHLY, CDR2 FYNNEI.

The chain couples TRBV18 to TRBJ2-7; D remains ambiguous. V dropped 6 bases and J dropped 2 bases, with 8 bases sitting between them. The germline CDR1 and CDR2 sequences are KGHSH and LQKENI. The CDR3 spans 12 residues. The chain's CDR3 is CASSQITYEQYF. In DNA, the CDR3 is TGTGCCAGCTCCCAAATTACCTACGAGCAGTACTTC.

The gene calls are TRBV19 and TRBJ2-2; 7 bases fit TRBD1. J was trimmed by 2 bases and V by 3 bases; bases with no gene match: 9. This CDR3 spans 17 amino acids. Germline values: CDR1 LNHDA, CDR2 SQIVND (reference sequence). In DNA, the CDR3 is TGTGCCAGTAGTATTCGACAGGGCTTCGCCAACACCGGGGAGCTGTTTTTT. Amino acids: CASSIRQGFANTGELFF. Supplemented by reference TRBV19 and TRBJ2-2, the full variable domain reads DGGITQSPKYLFRKEGQNVTLSCEQNLNHDAMYWYRQDPGQGLRLIYYSQIVNDFQKGDIAEGYSVSREKKESFPLTVTSAQKNPTAFYLCASSIRQGFANTGELFFGEGSRLTVL.

The rearrangement uses TRBV30 and TRBJ1-2; D unclear. Germline V CDR1 and CDR2: GTSNPN, SVGIG (reference sequence). Trimming cost V 7 bases and J 4 bases, with 19 bases left between them. This CDR3 is built from 14 residues. The chain's CDR3 is CASSYGESSYGYTF. The CDR3, as DNA: TGTGCCTCTTCCTACGGGGAGAGCAGCTATGGCTACACCTTC.

The V call is TRBV19, the J call TRBJ1-1; no clear D. There are 13 residues in the CDR3. Deletions cut 3 bases from V and 3 bases from J, with 8 bases between. CDR1 is LNHDA and CDR2 is SQIVND in the germline V gene (reference sequence). The DNA for the CDR3 is TGTGCCAGTAGTATTCGGTGGGACACTGAAGCTTTCTTT. Amino acid sequence: CASSIRWDTEAFF.

Only one count was recorded for this clone. V is TRBV5-5 and J is TRBJ2-1, with 15 bases matching TRBD2. CDR1 and CDR2 from the germline V gene are SGHKS and YYEKEE (reference sequence). The CDR3 length is 16 residues. J lost 4 bases, V lost 4 bases, and 3 bases had no gene match. The CDR3, as DNA: TGTGCCAGCAGCCCGGGACTAGCGGGAGGATACAATGAGCAGTTCTTC. Protein: CASSPGLAGGYNEQFF.

The CDR3 DNA sequence: TGTGCCACCACGGACGGCGGGGCATACGAGCAGTACTTC. Translating it yields CATTDGGAYEQYF. J is TRBJ2-7 and V is TRBV19, with D tentatively TRBD2 (6 bases). The CDR3 is 13 residues long. The germline V gene encodes CDR1 LNHDA and CDR2 SQIVND (reference sequence). Trimming took 10 bases from V and 4 from J, leaving 17 bases between them.

The chain combines TRBV27 with TRBJ1-2; a possible D gene is TRBD1 (6 bases). CDR1 and CDR2 (germline): MNHEY, SMNVEV (reference sequence). The CDR3 spans 15 residues. V lost 2 bases, J lost 6 bases, and 16 bases lay in between. In DNA, the CDR3 is TGTGCCAGCAGTTTAGGGCGGGACATGTTTGATGGCTACACCTTC. Protein: CASSLGRDMFDGYTF.

The chain joins TRBV2 to TRBJ1-1; D gene ambiguous. The germline V and J ends were trimmed by 4 bases and 1 base, with 13 bases remaining between them. CDR1 and CDR2 from the germline V gene are SNHLY and FYNNEI. The CDR3 is 15 amino acids. The CDR3 loop is CASSGSRTANTEAFF. In DNA, the CDR3 is TGTGCCAGCAGTGGTAGTCGGACGGCGAACACTGAAGCTTTCTTT.

The J gene is TRBJ2-6, the V gene TRBV2; weak D call: TRBD1 (5 bases). The CDR3 has 15 residues. Between the trimmed V and J ends, which lost 1 base and 2 bases, there was a span of 6 bases. Per the germline V gene, CDR1 is SNHLY and CDR2 is FYNNEI. DNA of the CDR3: TGTGCCAGCAGTGAAGACAGGCCTGGGGCCAACGTCCTGACTTTC. This codes for CASSEDRPGANVLTF.

This chain links TRBV19 with TRBJ1-1; 11 bases fit TRBD1. Germline V gene data show CDR1 as LNHDA and CDR2 as SQIVND (reference sequence). Germline trimming cut 6 bases from V and 7 bases from J; bases unmatched to any gene: 7. This CDR3 comprises 14 residues. The CDR3 loop is CASRLDRGPGEAFF. The DNA for the CDR3 is TGTGCCAGTAGACTGGACAGGGGGCCGGGTGAAGCTTTCTTT.

The J gene is TRBJ1-6, the V gene TRBV9; 7 nucleotides agree with TRBD1. V lost 0 bases to trimming and J lost 10 bases; unmatched junction nucleotides: 7. This CDR3 spans 15 amino acids. Germline V gene sequence: CDR1 SGDLS, CDR2 YYNGEE. CDR3 residues: CASSVEPGGTSPLHF. DNA for the CDR3: TGTGCCAGCAGCGTAGAACCAGGGGGGACCTCACCCCTCCACTTT.

The V and J genes are TRBV12-3 or TRBV12-4 and TRBJ2-7, with D tentatively TRBD2 (5 bases). Trimming took 3 bases from V and 2 from J, leaving 8 bases between them. CDR3 size: 13 residues. CDR3 sequence reads: CASSLDLPYEQYF. The CDR3 DNA is TGTGCCAGCAGTTTGGACTTACCCTACGAGCAGTACTTC.

The V call is TRBV19, the J call TRBJ2-1; 7 bases align to TRBD2. This CDR3 region has 15 residues. The V gene end was trimmed by 3 bases and the J gene end by 2 bases; junction bases not matched to a gene: 4. Germline CDR1 is LNHDA and CDR2 is SQIVND (reference sequence). The CDR3 DNA follows: TGTGCCAGTAGTATTGGGGGGGAGCCCTACAATGAGCAGTTCTTC. This codes for CASSIGGEPYNEQFF.

This clone was seen only once. The chain employs TRBV27 and TRBJ2-1, with 7 bases matching TRBD2. CDR1 and CDR2 from the germline V gene are MNHEY and SMNVEV (reference sequence). The CDR3 sequence is 14 residues long. V dropped 8 bases and J dropped 4; count of bases not matched to a gene: 8. This CDR3 reads CASPTSLGYNEQFF. The CDR3, as DNA: TGTGCCAGCCCGACTAGCCTGGGGTACAATGAGCAGTTCTTC.

The chain carries TRBV7-9 and TRBJ2-5, with 8 bases identical to TRBD1. The CDR3 is made up of 15 amino acids. V lost 3 bases, J lost 5 bases, and 8 bases stayed unmatched. CDR1 SEHNR and CDR2 FQNEAQ come from the germline V gene (reference sequence). The chain's CDR3 is CASSFATGEGETQYF. As DNA, the CDR3 is TGTGCCAGCAGCTTCGCGACAGGGGAAGGGGAGACCCAGTACTTC.

The genes are TRBV18 and TRBJ1-4; D call uncertain. V dropped 3 bases and J dropped 8 bases, with 13 bases sitting between them. The germline CDR1 and CDR2 sequences are KGHSH and LQKENI. The CDR3 contains 14 residues. The CDR3 reads CASSPAGIREKLFF. The CDR3 DNA follows: TGTGCCAGCTCACCCGCCGGGATCCGGGAAAAACTGTTTTTT. The variable domain in full, with the rest retrieved from reference TRBV18 and TRBJ1-4, is NAGVMQNPRHLVRRRGQEARLRCSPMKGHSHVYWYRQLPEEGLKFMVYLQKENIIDESGMPKERFSAEFPKEGPSILRIQQVVRGDSAAYFCASSPAGIREKLFFGSGTQLSVL.

The chain couples TRBV20-1 to TRBJ1-6, with 8 bases that match TRBD1. V trimming: 3 bases; J trimming: 10 bases; junction bases outside the gene matches: 5. The germline CDR1 and CDR2 sequences are DFQATT and SNEGSKA (reference sequence). The CDR3 sequence is 13 residues long. The CDR3 here is CSASGQGRSPLHF. Here the CDR3 DNA reads TGCAGTGCTAGTGGACAGGGACGGTCACCCCTCCACTTT.

The chain uses TRBV1 and TRBJ1-1. TRBV1 is a known pseudogene. This CDR3 has 17 amino acids. The CDR3 is CTSSQARSGLRDTEAFF. CDR3 bases: TGCACCAGCAGCCAAGCCCGGTCCGGGCTGAGGGACACTGAAGCTTTCTTT.

This chain connects TRBV4-1 to TRBJ2-5, with a possible D match to TRBD2 (6 bases). There are 15 residues in the CDR3. Between the trimmed V and J ends, which lost 0 bases and 4 bases, there was a span of 12 bases. Germline V CDR1 and CDR2: MGHRA, YSYEKL. The CDR3 sequence: CASSQEFVGGETQYF. CDR3 coding DNA: TGCGCCAGCAGCCAAGAGTTTGTGGGGGGAGAGACCCAGTACTTC.

V gene TRBV24-1 combines with J gene TRBJ1-1; D not certain. Deletions cut 8 bases from V and 0 bases from J, with 6 bases between. There are 12 residues in the CDR3. Germline-derived CDR1 and CDR2 are KGHDR and SFDVKD. This chain's CDR3 is CATKGLNTEAFF. Here the CDR3 DNA reads TGTGCCACCAAAGGCTTGAACACTGAAGCTTTCTTT.

The chain carries TRBV9 and TRBJ1-4, with D possibly matching TRBD1 (6 bases). Trimming pared 2 bases from V and 0 bases from J, leaving 8 bases between. CDR1 SGDLS and CDR2 YYNGEE come from the germline V gene. The CDR3 extends over 15 amino acids. CDR3 nucleotides: TGTGCCAGCAGCGTGGGGGGCGCAACTAATGAAAAACTGTTTTTT. Its protein product is CASSVGGATNEKLFF.

The chain combines TRBV18 with TRBJ2-3, with D possibly matching TRBD2 (6 bases). Germline CDR1 is KGHSH and CDR2 is LQKENI. Trimming cost V 4 bases and J 0 bases, with 17 bases left between them. This CDR3 spans 17 amino acids. The DNA of the CDR3 is TGTGCCAGCTCACTTCGGACTCTAGCGACCAGCACAGATACGCAGTATTTT. It translates to CASSLRTLATSTDTQYF.